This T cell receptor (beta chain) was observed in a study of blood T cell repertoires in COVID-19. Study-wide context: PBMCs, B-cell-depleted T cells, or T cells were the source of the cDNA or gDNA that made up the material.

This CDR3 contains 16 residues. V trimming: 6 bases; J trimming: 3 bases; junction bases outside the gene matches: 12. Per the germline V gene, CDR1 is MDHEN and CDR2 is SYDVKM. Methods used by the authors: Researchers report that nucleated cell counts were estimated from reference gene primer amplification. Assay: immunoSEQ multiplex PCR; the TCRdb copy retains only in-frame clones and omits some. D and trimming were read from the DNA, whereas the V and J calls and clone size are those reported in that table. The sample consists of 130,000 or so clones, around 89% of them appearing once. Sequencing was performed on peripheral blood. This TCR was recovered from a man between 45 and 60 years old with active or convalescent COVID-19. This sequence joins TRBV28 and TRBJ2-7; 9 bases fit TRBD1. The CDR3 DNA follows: TGTGCCAGCAGGCCTCCGGGACAGGGCAATCACTACGAGCAGTACTTC. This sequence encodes CASRPPGQGNHYEQYF.